This entry concerns a single T cell receptor beta chain. The entry originates in a study of blood T cell repertoires in COVID-19. The CDR3 has 13 residues. The V end lost 2 bases, the J end lost 5 bases, and 7 bases lay between the germline ends. Per germline, CDR1 MRHNA and CDR2 SNTAGT. Methods used by the authors: Amplification of reference gene primers provided the estimated nucleated cell counts. The data were produced by immunoSEQ multiplex PCR, yet TCRdb's version contains in-frame clones alone and is incomplete. From that table come the V and J calls and clone size; the DNA was used to work out D and trimming. The sample shows approximately 340,000 clones, around 83% of them seen only once.

Sequencing was carried out using peripheral blood. The chain is built from TRBV6-4 and TRBJ2-1, with D perhaps TRBD1 (6 bases). This sequence originates from a man aged 25-45 years with active or convalescent COVID-19. CDR3 sequence (DNA): TGTGCCAGCAGTGACCGGGACAACAATGAGCAGTTCTTC. It yields the protein CASSDRDNNEQFF.